These T cell receptor beta chains were read from a single sample in a study of cytomegalovirus exposure and HLA in healthy donors. Assay: immunoSEQ multiplex PCR; the TCRdb copy retains only in-frame clones and omits some. The table has roughly 120,000 clones, around 70% seen once. Sequencing used PBMCs. These receptor sequences come from a middle-aged man in good health and CMV-seropositive. CDR3s include the opening cysteine and the closing phenylalanine or tryptophan. The D gene is left open where the match is weak. A clone size is listed for some rows: how often the clone was seen (once, few, many), or a class if it is expanded.

CDR3aa | CDR3nt | abundance | j_gene | d_gene | v_gene
CASSLVRQGWEQFF | TGCGCCAGCAGCTTGGTACGACAGGGGTGGGAGCAGTTCTTC | few | TRBJ2-1 | TRBD1 | TRBV5-1
CASSLDGNYGYTF | TGTGCCAGCAGCCTAGACGGAAACTATGGCTACACCTTC | NA | TRBJ1-2 | NA | TRBV6-5
CALGQRYEQYF | TGTGCCTTGGGACAGCGATACGAGCAGTACTTC | NA | TRBJ2-7 | TRBD1 | TRBV30
CASSVDPADRANSGNTIYF | TGTGCCAGCAGCGTCGACCCCGCCGACAGGGCAAACTCTGGAAACACCATATATTTT | NA | TRBJ1-3 | TRBD1 | TRBV9
CASSPSLEQNYNEQFF | TGTGCCAGCAGCCCATCGTTGGAGCAGAACTACAATGAGCAGTTCTTC | NA | TRBJ2-1 | NA | TRBV11-1
CASSLGTGVAETQYF | TGCGCCAGCAGCTTGGGGACAGGGGTAGCAGAGACCCAGTACTTC | few | TRBJ2-5 | TRBD1 | TRBV5-1
CASSFRRDSLIAKNIQYF | TGTGCCAGCAGCTTCCGGCGGGACAGTCTAATAGCCAAAAACATTCAGTACTTC | NA | TRBJ2-4 | NA | TRBV5-6
CASSYVQGPRDTQYF | TGTGCCAGCAGTTACGTACAGGGCCCAAGGGATACGCAGTATTTT | few | TRBJ2-3 | NA | TRBV6-5
CASSESRTSGYEQYF | TGCGCCAGCAGTGAGTCGCGGACTAGCGGCTACGAGCAGTACTTC | NA | TRBJ2-7 | TRBD2 | TRBV10-1
CAWSVPGAGYGYTF | TGTGCCTGGAGTGTACCCGGGGCGGGGTATGGCTACACCTTC | NA | TRBJ1-2 | NA | TRBV30
CASSLMDSYNEQFF | TGTGCCAGCAGCTTAATGGACAGCTACAATGAGCAGTTCTTC | NA | TRBJ2-1 | NA | TRBV7-9
CASSNDRVSIEAFF | TGTGCCAGTAGTAACGACAGGGTATCAATTGAAGCTTTCTTT | NA | TRBJ1-1 | TRBD1 | TRBV19
CASSMYQGNTEAFF | TGTGCCAGCAGCATGTACCAGGGTAACACTGAAGCTTTCTTT | NA | TRBJ1-1 | NA | TRBV9
CASSRAGTSGVYEQYF | TGTGCCAGCAGCAGAGCCGGGACTAGCGGGGTCTACGAGCAGTACTTC | NA | TRBJ2-7 | TRBD2 | TRBV11-2
CASSRETGINTGELFF | TGTGCCAGCAGCCGGGAGACAGGGATAAACACCGGGGAGCTGTTTTTT | NA | TRBJ2-2 | NA | TRBV5-4
CASSVQGSQNTEAFF | TGTGCCAGCAGCGTCCAGGGGTCCCAGAACACTGAAGCTTTCTTT | few | TRBJ1-1 | NA | TRBV9
CAISEVFGELFF | TGTGCCATCAGTGAGGTGTTCGGTGAGCTGTTTTTT | NA | TRBJ2-2 | NA | TRBV10-3
CASSRQGQRTEAFF | TGTGCCAGCAGCCGACAGGGGCAAAGGACTGAAGCTTTCTTT | few | TRBJ1-1 | TRBD1 | TRBV7-9
CASSYDGSMNTEAFF | TGCGCCAGCAGCTATGACGGGTCGATGAACACTGAAGCTTTCTTT | NA | TRBJ1-1 | NA | TRBV5-1
CASPVPTGGADNTEAFF | TGTGCCAGCCCAGTCCCTACAGGGGGCGCAGATAACACTGAAGCTTTCTTT | NA | TRBJ1-1 | TRBD1 | TRBV2
CASRGTGGAAVEQFF | TGTGCCAGTAGGGGTACAGGGGGGGCAGCAGTTGAGCAGTTCTTC | NA | TRBJ2-1 | NA | TRBV19
CASSVQGNPQEQYF | TGTGCCAGCAGCGTACAGGGCAACCCTCAGGAGCAGTACTTC | NA | TRBJ2-7 | NA | TRBV9
CASSQDGNSGGDEQFF | TGCGCCAGCAGCCAAGATGGGAATAGCGGCGGCGATGAGCAGTTCTTC | once | TRBJ2-1 | NA | TRBV4-1
CASSLGPSNTDTQYF | TGTGCCAGCAGCTTAGGGCCTAGTAACACAGATACGCAGTATTTT | NA | TRBJ2-3 | NA | TRBV7-9
CASSPTGGNNEQYF | TGTGCCAGCAGTCCGACAGGGGGCAACAACGAGCAGTACTTC | NA | TRBJ2-7 | TRBD1 | TRBV6-5
CASSLVPSGGLQETQYF | TGTGCCAGCAGCTTAGTACCCAGCGGGGGGCTCCAAGAGACCCAGTACTTC | NA | TRBJ2-5 | TRBD2 | TRBV11-2
CASSYQVQGKSYTF | TGTGCCAGCAGCTATCAGGTACAGGGTAAAAGCTACACCTTC | NA | TRBJ1-2 | NA | TRBV7-2